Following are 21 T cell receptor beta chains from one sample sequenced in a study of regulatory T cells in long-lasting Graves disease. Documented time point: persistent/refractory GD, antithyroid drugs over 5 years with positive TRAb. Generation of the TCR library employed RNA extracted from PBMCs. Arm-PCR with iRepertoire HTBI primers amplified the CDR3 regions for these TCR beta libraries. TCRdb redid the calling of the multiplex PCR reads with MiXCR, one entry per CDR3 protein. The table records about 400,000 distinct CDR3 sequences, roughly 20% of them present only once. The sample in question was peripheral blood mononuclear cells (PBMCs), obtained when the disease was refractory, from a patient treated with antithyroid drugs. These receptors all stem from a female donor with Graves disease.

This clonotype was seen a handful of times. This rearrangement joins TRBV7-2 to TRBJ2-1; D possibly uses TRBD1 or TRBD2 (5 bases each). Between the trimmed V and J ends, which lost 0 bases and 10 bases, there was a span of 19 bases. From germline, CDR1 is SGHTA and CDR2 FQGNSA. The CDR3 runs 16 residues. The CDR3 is CASSLAKGTSRWEQFF. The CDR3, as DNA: TGTGCCAGCAGCTTAGCGAAAGGGACGAGTAGGTGGGAGCAGTTCTTC. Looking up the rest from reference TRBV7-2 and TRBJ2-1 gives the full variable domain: GAGVSQSPSNKVTEKGKDVELRCDPISGHTALYWYRQSLGQGLEFLIYFQGNSAPDKSGLPSDRFSAERTGGSVSTLTIQRTQQEDSAVYLCASSLAKGTSRWEQFFGPGTRLTVL.

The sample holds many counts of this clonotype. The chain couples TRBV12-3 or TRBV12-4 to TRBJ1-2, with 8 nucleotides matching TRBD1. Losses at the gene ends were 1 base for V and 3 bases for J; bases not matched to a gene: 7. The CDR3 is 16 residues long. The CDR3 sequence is CASSLGLAGGDYGYTF. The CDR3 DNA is TGTGCCAGCAGTTTAGGCCTAGCAGGGGGCGACTATGGCTACACCTTC.

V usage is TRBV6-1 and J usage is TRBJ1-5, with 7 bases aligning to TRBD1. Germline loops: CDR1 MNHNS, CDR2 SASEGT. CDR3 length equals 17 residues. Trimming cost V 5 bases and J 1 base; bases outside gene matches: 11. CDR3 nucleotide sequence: TGTGCCAGCAGTCCCGGGACAGTCACCGGGAGCAATCAGCCCCAGCATTTT. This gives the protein CASSPGTVTGSNQPQHF.

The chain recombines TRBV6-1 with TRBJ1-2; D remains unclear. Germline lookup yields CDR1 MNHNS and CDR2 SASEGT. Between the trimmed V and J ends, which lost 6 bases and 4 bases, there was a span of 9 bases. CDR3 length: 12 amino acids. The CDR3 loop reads CASSSEGYGYTF. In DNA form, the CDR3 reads TGTGCCAGCAGCTCCGAGGGCTATGGCTACACCTTC.

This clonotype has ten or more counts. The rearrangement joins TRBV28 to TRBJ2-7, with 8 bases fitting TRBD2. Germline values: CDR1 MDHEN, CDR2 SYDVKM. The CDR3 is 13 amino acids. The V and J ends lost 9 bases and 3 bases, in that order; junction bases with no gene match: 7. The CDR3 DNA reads TGTGCCAGTCGGGGGGGGGGGGTCTACGAGCAGTACTTC. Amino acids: CASRGGGVYEQYF.

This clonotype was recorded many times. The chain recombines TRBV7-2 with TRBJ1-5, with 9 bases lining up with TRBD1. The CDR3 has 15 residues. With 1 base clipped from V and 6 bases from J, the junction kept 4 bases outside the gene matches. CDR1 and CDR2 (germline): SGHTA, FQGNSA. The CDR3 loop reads CASSLVGQGSQPQHF. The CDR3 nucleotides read TGTGCCAGCAGCTTAGTGGGACAGGGATCTCAGCCCCAGCATTTT.

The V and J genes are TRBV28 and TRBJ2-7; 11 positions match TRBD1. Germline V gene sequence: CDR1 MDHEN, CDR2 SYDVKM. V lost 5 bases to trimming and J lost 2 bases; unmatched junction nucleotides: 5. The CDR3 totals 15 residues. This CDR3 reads CASSPTGQGAYEQYF. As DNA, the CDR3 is TGTGCCAGCAGTCCGACGGGACAGGGGGCCTACGAGCAGTACTTC.

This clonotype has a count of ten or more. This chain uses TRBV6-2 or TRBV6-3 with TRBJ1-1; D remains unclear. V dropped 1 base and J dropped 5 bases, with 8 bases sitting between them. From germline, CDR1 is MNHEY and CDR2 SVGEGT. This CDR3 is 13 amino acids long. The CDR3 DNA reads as TGTGCCAGCAGTTACTATCTGGGTACTGAAGCTTTCTTT. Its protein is CASSYYLGTEAFF.

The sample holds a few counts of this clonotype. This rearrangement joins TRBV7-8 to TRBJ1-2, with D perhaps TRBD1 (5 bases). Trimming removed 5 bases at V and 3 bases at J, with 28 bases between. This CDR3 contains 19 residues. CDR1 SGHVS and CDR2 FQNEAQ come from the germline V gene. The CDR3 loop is CASSHIGTGRRDIDYGYTF. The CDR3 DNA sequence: TGTGCCAGCAGCCACATCGGGACGGGGCGCCGAGATATCGACTATGGCTACACCTTC.

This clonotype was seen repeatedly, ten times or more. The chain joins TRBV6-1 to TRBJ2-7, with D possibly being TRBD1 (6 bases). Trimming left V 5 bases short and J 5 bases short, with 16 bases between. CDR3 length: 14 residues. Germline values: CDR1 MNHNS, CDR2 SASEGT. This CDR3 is CASSHTTTGNEQYF. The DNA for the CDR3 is TGTGCCAGCAGTCACACCACCACAGGGAACGAGCAGTACTTC.

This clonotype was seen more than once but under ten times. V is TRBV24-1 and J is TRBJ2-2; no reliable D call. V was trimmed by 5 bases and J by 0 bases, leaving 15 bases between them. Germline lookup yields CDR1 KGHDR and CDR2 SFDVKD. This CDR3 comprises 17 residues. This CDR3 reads CATSGEDFYANTGELFF. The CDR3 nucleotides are TGTGCCACCAGTGGTGAAGATTTTTACGCGAACACCGGGGAGCTGTTTTTT.

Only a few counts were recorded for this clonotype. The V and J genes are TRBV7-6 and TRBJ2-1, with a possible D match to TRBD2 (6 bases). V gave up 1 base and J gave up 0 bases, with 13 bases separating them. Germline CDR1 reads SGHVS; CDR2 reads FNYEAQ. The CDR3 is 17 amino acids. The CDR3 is CASSLGGGSGSYNEQFF. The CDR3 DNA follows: TGTGCCAGCAGCTTAGGGGGAGGTAGCGGCTCCTACAATGAGCAGTTCTTC.

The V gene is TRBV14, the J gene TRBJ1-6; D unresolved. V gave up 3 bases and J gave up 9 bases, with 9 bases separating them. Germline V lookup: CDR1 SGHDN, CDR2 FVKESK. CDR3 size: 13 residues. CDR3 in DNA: TGTGCCAGCAGCCAGTTTCCCCGTTCACCCCTCCACTTT. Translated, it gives CASSQFPRSPLHF.

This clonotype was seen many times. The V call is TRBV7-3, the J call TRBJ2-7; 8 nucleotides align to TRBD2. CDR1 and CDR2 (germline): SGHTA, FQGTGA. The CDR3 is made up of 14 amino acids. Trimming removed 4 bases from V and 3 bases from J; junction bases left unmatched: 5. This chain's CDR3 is CASSSPGTSYEQYF. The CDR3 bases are TGTGCCAGCAGCTCACCCGGGACTAGCTACGAGCAGTACTTC. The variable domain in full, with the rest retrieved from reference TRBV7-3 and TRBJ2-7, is GAGVSQTPSNKVTEKGKYVELRCDPISGHTALYWYRQSLGQGPEFLIYFQGTGAADDSGLPNDRFFAVRPEGSVSTLKIQRTERGDSAVYLCASSSPGTSYEQYFGPGTRLTVT.

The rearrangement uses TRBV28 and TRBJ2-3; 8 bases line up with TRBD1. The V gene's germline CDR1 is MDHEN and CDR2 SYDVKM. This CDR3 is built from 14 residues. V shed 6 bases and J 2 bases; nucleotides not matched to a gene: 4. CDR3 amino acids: CASSRTGTTDTQYF. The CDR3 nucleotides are TGTGCCAGCAGCCGGACAGGGACCACAGATACGCAGTATTTT. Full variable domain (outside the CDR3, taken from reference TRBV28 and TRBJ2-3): DVKVTQSSRYLVKRTGEKVFLECVQDMDHENMFWYRQDPGLGLRLIYFSYDVKMKEKGDIPEGYSVSREKKERFSLILESASTNQTSMYLCASSRTGTTDTQYFGPGTRLTVL.

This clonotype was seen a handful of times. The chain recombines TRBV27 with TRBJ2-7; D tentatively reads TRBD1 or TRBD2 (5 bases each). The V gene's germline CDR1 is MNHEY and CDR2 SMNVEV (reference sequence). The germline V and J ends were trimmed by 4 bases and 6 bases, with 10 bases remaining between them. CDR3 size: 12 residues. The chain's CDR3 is CASSSGGREQYF. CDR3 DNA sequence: TGTGCCAGCAGTTCTGGGGGTCGCGAGCAGTACTTC.

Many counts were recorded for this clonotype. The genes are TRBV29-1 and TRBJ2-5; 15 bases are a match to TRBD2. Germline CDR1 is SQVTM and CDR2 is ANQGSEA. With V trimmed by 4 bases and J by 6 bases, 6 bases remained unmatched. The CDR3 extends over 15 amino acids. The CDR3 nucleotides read TGCAGCGTTGGAGGGACTAGCGGGAGGAGCAAGACCCAGTACTTC. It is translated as CSVGGTSGRSKTQYF.

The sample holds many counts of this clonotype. CDR3 DNA sequence: TGTGCCAGCAGCCAGTGGGGAGAGACCCAGTACTTC. Its translation: CASSQWGETQYF. This chain links TRBV3-1 with TRBJ2-5; D unclear. CDR1 LGHDT and CDR2 YNNKEL come from the germline V gene (reference sequence). The CDR3 extends over 12 amino acids. V was shortened by 3 bases and J by 4 bases, with 6 bases between the two germline ends.

The CDR3 DNA is TGTGCCAGCAGCCGAGGGACAGGGATCTCTGGGGCCAACGTCCTGACTTTC. Translation: CASSRGTGISGANVLTF. This sequence joins TRBV3-1 and TRBJ2-6, with 9 nucleotides matching TRBD1. The CDR3 has 17 residues. Germline values: CDR1 LGHDT, CDR2 YNNKEL (reference sequence). Trimming cost V 4 bases and J 0 bases; bases outside gene matches: 4.

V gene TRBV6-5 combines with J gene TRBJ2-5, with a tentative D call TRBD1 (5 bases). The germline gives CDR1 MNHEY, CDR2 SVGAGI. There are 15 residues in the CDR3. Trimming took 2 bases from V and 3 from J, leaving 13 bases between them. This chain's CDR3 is CASSYRGLEKETQYF. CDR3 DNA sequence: TGTGCCAGCAGTTACAGGGGTCTGGAGAAAGAGACCCAGTACTTC.

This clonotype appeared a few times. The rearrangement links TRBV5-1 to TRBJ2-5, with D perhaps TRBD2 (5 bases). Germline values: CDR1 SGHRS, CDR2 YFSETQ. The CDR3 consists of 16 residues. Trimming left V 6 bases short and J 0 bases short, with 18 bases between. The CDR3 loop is CASNVGSSRYQETQYF. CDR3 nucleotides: TGCGCCAGCAACGTGGGGAGTAGTCGGTACCAAGAGACCCAGTACTTC. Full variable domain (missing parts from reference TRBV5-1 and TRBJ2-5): KAGVTQTPRYLIKTRGQQVTLSCSPISGHRSVSWYQQTPGQGLQFLFEYFSETQRNKGNFPGRFSGRQFSNSRSEMNVSTLELGDSALYLCASNVGSSRYQETQYFGPGTRLLVL.